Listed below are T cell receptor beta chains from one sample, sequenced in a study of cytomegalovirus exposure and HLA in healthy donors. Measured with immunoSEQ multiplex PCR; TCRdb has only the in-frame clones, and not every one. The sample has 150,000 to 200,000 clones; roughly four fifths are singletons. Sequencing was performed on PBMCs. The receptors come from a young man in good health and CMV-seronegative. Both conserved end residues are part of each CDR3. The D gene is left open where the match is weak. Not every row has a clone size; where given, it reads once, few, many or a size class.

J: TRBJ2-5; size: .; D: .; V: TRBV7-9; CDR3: CASSPSWGRRQETQYF; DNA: TGTGCCAGCAGCCCCAGCTGGGGGCGTAGGCAAGAGACCCAGTACTTC
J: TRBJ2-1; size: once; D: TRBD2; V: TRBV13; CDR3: CASSLVSSGSGRHEQFF; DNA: TGTGCCAGCAGCTTAGTTTCTAGCGGGAGTGGGAGGCATGAGCAGTTCTTC
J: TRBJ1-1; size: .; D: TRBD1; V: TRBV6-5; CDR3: CASSYPQGTAFF; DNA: TGTGCCAGCAGTTACCCACAGGGGACCGCTTTCTTT
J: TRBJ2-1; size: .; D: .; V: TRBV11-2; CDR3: CASSPARTVNEQFF; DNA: TGTGCCAGCAGCCCAGCCCGGACAGTCAATGAGCAGTTCTTC
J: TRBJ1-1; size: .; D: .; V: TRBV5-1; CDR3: CASTLGQNTEAFF; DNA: TGCGCCAGCACCCTTGGACAGAACACTGAAGCTTTCTTT
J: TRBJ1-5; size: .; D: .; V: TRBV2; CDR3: CASSDGFFSNQPQHF; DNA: TGTGCCAGCAGTGACGGGTTCTTTAGCAATCAGCCCCAGCATTTT
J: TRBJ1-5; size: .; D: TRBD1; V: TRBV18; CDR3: CASSPPRQGGWQPQHF; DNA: TGTGCCAGCTCACCACCCAGACAGGGTGGCTGGCAGCCCCAGCATTTT
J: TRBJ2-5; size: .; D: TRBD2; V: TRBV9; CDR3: CASSVRSGRFQETQYF; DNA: TGTGCCAGCAGCGTACGTAGCGGGAGGTTCCAAGAGACCCAGTACTTC
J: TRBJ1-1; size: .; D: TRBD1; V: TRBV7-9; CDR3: CASSGQGLNTEAFF; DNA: TGTGCCAGCAGCGGACAGGGCCTCAACACTGAAGCTTTCTTT
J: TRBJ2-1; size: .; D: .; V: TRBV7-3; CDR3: CASSFHVMGGTYNEQFF; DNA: TGTGCCAGCAGCTTCCACGTCATGGGCGGGACCTACAATGAGCAGTTCTTC
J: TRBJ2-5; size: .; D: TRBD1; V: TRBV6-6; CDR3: CASSSRDRMKETQYF; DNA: TGTGCCAGCAGTAGCCGGGACAGGATGAAAGAGACCCAGTACTTC
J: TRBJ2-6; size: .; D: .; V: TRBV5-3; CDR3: CARSWGVASSGANVLTF; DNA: TGTGCCAGAAGCTGGGGGGTCGCGAGCTCTGGGGCCAACGTCCTGACTTTC
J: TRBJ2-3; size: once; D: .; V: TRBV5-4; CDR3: CASSLERGTDTQYF; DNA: TGTGCCAGCAGCCTTGAACGAGGAACAGATACGCAGTATTTT
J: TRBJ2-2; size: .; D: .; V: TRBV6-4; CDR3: CASKWSSGTGELFF; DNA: TGTGCCAGCAAGTGGTCATCGGGCACCGGGGAGCTGTTTTTT
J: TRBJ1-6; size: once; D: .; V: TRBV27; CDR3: CASSLGRGISPLHF; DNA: TGTGCCAGCAGTTTAGGTAGGGGCATTTCACCCCTCCACTTT
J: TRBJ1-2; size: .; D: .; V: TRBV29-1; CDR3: CSVEGVQVPNYGYTF; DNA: TGCAGCGTTGAAGGCGTACAGGTACCTAACTATGGCTACACCTTC
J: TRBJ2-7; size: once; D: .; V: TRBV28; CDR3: CASSFNPYEQYF; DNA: TGTGCCAGCAGTTTCAATCCCTACGAGCAGTACTTC
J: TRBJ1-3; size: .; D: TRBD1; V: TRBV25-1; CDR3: CASSEGDRALGNTIYF; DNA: TGTGCCAGCAGTGAAGGGGACAGGGCGTTGGGAAACACCATATATTTT
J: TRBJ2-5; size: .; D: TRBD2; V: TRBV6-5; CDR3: CATSRGRVSETQYF; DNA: TGTGCCACAAGTCGAGGGAGGGTTTCAGAGACCCAGTACTTC
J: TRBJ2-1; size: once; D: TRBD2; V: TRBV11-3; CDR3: CASSSAGGWDEQFF; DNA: TGTGCCAGCAGCTCGGCGGGGGGCTGGGATGAGCAGTTCTTC
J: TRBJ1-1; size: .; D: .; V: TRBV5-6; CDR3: CASSKLNTLNTEAFF; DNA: TGTGCCAGCAGCAAATTGAACACCCTGAACACTGAAGCTTTCTTT
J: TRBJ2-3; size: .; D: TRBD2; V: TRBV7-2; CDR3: CASSPPLAGASTDTQYF; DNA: TGTGCCAGCAGCCCCCCCCTAGCGGGGGCTAGCACAGATACGCAGTATTTT
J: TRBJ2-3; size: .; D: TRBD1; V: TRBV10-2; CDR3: CASMVRTGIPDTQYF; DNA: TGCGCCAGCATGGTCAGGACAGGGATACCAGATACGCAGTATTTT
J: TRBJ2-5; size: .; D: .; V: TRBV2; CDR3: CASSVLEGETQYF; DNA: TGTGCCAGCAGCGTACTAGAAGGCGAGACCCAGTACTTC
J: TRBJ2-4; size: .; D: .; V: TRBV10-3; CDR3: CAISASQSGESKNIQYF; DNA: TGTGCCATCAGTGCCTCTCAAAGTGGGGAGTCCAAAAACATTCAGTACTTC
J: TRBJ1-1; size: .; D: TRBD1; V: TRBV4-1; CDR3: CASSQGDSRRVNTEAFF; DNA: TGCGCCAGCAGCCAAGGGGACAGCCGTCGGGTGAACACTGAAGCTTTCTTT
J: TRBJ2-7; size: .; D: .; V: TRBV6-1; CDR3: CASSERAEGSYEQYF; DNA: TGTGCCAGCAGTGAACGGGCAGAGGGTTCATACGAGCAGTACTTC
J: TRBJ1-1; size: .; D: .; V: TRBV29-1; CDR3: CSVERQLNTEAFF; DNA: TGCAGCGTTGAAAGACAATTGAACACTGAAGCTTTCTTT
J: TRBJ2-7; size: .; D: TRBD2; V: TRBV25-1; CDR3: CASSAPLANEQYF; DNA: TGTGCCAGCAGTGCGCCACTAGCGAACGAGCAGTACTTC
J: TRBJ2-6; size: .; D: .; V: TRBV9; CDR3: CASSPYLGANVLTF; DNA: TGTGCCAGCAGCCCCTATCTGGGGGCCAACGTCCTGACTTTC
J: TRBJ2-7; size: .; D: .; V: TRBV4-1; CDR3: CASSQGRTSYEQYF; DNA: TGCGCCAGCAGCCAAGGGCGGACTTCCTACGAGCAGTACTTC
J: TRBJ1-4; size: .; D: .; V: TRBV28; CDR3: CASSPPQGEKLFF; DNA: TGTGCCAGCAGCCCCCCGCAGGGCGAAAAACTGTTTTTT
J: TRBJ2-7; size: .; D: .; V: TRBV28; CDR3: CASSLGGQSSYEQYF; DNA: TGTGCCAGCAGTTTGGGGGGGCAGTCCTCCTACGAGCAGTACTTC
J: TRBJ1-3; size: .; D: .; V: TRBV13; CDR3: CASSLERRGNTIYF; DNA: TGTGCCAGCAGCTTAGAAAGGAGAGGAAACACCATATATTTT
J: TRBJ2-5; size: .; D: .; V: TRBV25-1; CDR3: CASRPSAQETQYF; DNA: TGTGCCAGCAGGCCTAGCGCACAAGAGACCCAGTACTTC
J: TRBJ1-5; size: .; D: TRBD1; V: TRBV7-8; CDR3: CASSPSWDRRSNQPQHF; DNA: TGTGCCAGCAGCCCCAGTTGGGACAGAAGATCGAATCAGCCCCAGCATTTT
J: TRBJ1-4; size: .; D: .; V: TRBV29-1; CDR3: CSVAGAHEKLFF; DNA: TGCAGCGTTGCGGGAGCCCACGAAAAACTGTTTTTT
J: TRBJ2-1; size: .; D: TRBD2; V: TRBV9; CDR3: CASSVGTSGGAVRFF; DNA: TGTGCCAGCAGCGTAGGGACTAGCGGGGGGGCCGTACGGTTCTTC
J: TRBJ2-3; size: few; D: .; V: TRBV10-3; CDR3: CAISDRQGVTDTQYF; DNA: TGTGCCATCAGTGACAGGCAGGGTGTCACAGATACGCAGTATTTT
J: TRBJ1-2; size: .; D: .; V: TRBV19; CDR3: CASSTGVGNYGYTF; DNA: TGTGCCAGTAGTACAGGGGTAGGAAACTATGGCTACACCTTC
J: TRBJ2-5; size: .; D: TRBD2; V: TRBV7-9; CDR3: CASSSTGGGETQYF; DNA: TGTGCCAGCAGTTCGACGGGGGGGGGAGAGACCCAGTACTTC
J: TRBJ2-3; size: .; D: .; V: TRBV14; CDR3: CASSRLVEADTQYF; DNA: TGTGCCAGCAGCCGACTAGTTGAGGCAGATACGCAGTATTTT